The entry below gives a single T cell receptor (beta chain) sequence along with its context. The sample holds other DNA sequences that translate to the same CDR3. Here immunoSEQ multiplex PCR was the method, and the copy in TCRdb shows in-frame clones only, minus some. Of about 380,000 clones detected, about 97% appear once; the ten largest clones hold 0.32%. V was pared by 5 bases and J by 7 bases, with 0 bases of the junction left unmatched. The germline V gene has CDR1 DFQATT and CDR2 SNEGSKA (reference sequence). The CDR3 loop spans 11 amino acids. The data were taken from a study of shared clonotypes between healthy human individuals. The study drew all its donors from Caucasian adults living in Nashville, Tennessee.

The sequencing input was memory CD8+ T cells sorted from blood. The subset here: CD45RO+ cells pooled with CCR7-negative TemRA cells. The V and J genes are TRBV20-1 and TRBJ1-4; 8 bases align to TRBD1. This clonotype was obtained from a man aged 30 to 45 in good health. CDR3 sequence reads: CSAGQGEKLFF. DNA for the CDR3: TGCAGTGCTGGACAGGGTGAAAAACTGTTTTTT.